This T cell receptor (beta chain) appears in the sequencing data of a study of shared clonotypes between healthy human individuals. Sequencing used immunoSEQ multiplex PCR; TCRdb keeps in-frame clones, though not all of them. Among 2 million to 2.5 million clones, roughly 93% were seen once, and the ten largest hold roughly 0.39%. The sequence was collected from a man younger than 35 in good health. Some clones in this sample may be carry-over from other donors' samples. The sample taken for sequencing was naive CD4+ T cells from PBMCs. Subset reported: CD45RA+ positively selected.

This CDR3 reads CASCAGGGYGYTF. In DNA form, the CDR3 reads TGTGCCAGCTGCGCAGGGGGCGGCTATGGCTACACCTTC. The V gene is TRBV28, the J gene TRBJ1-2, with TRBD1 identical over 8 bases. V shed 8 bases and J 4 bases; nucleotides not matched to a gene: 6. Germline V gene sequence: CDR1 MDHEN, CDR2 SYDVKM. The CDR3 is 13 residues long.